Sequencing of this TCR beta chain was carried out in a study of CD4+ T cells in melanoma. TCRdb's table, derived via immunoSEQ multiplex PCR, lists solely in-frame clones and lacks some. The sample holds 9,500 to 13,000 clones, around 62% seen once. Study conclusions and caveats: Reportedly, melanoma neoantigen-specific CD4+ T cells showed varied differentiation states. CD8+ T cell, macrophage and B cell function reportedly correlated with neoantigen-specific CD4+ T cells.

A word on this clone: Antigen unknown.

Germline V CDR1 and CDR2: MNHEY, SVGAGI. V was shortened by 10 bases and J by 0 bases, with 10 bases between the two germline ends. The CDR3 loop spans 12 amino acids. Material for sequencing was cells from a culture (not recorded whether cultured in vitro). The V call is TRBV6-5, the J call TRBJ2-7; TRBD1 is a possible D gene (6 bases). This TCR was sampled from a human donor with melanoma. CDR3 amino acids: CAIRGPSYEQYF. Written as DNA, the CDR3 is TGTGCCATCAGGGGCCCCTCCTACGAGCAGTACTTC.